Following are 24 T cell receptor beta chains from one sample sequenced in a study of T cell clones after liver transplantation. Sequencing was performed with immunoSEQ multiplex PCR; in TCRdb, only in-frame clones are kept and a portion is missing. The sample records 20,000 to 30,000 clones, 55% to 70% being singletons. This specimen consisted of CD4+ T cells from blood, obtained before liver transplant. The source is a human donor who received a liver transplant.

This clone has just a few counts. CDR3 DNA sequence: TGTGCCAGCAACGAAGGGGGCAGGGGGACCTACGAGCAGTACTTC. This translates into CASNEGGRGTYEQYF. This sequence joins TRBV6-1 and TRBJ2-7; 7 bases agree with TRBD1. CDR3 length: 15 residues. V gave up 7 bases and J gave up 2 bases; unmatched junction bases: 11. Germline V lookup: CDR1 MNHNS, CDR2 SASEGT.

The V call is TRBV6-1, the J call TRBJ1-6; D is unclear. Deletions cut 1 base from V and 14 bases from J, with 15 bases between. CDR1 MNHNS and CDR2 SASEGT come from the germline V gene. This CDR3 is 14 amino acids long. This CDR3 reads CASSEDLNGRTLHF. The CDR3 coding sequence is TGTGCCAGCAGTGAAGATCTCAATGGGAGGACCCTCCACTTT.

This clone was picked up one time. The chain combines TRBV5-6 with TRBJ2-3; 12 bases map to TRBD2. The CDR3 sequence is 16 residues long. Trimming took 2 bases from V and 2 from J; bases not matched to a gene: 3. CDR1 and CDR2 from the germline V gene are SGHDT and YYEEEE. CDR3 sequence: CASSFPSGRVTDTQYF. In DNA, the CDR3 is TGTGCCAGCAGCTTTCCTAGCGGGAGGGTCACAGATACGCAGTATTTT.

This clone has just a few counts. This chain joins TRBV19 and TRBJ1-1; TRBD1 matches 7 bases. Germline V CDR1 and CDR2: LNHDA, SQIVND (reference sequence). Trimming cost V 5 bases and J 0 bases; bases outside gene matches: 18. The CDR3 spans 19 residues. CDR3: CASSVYTTLTGTVNTEAFF. The DNA for the CDR3 is TGTGCCAGTAGTGTCTACACGACCCTCACGGGGACAGTGAACACTGAAGCTTTCTTT.

The chain has TRBV5-8 and TRBJ2-3, with TRBD2 identical over 11 bases. The V and J ends lost 0 bases and 4 bases, in that order; junction bases with no gene match: 7. The CDR3 runs to 17 residues. The germline V gene encodes CDR1 SGHTS and CDR2 YDEGEE. The CDR3 here is CASSLEVAGGLPDTQYF. CDR3 nucleotides: TGTGCCAGCAGCTTGGAGGTAGCGGGGGGGCTCCCAGATACGCAGTATTTT.

This chain uses TRBV5-1 with TRBJ2-3; possibly TRBD2 for D (5 bases). CDR1 is SGHRS, CDR2 YFSETQ, per germline. Trimming took 0 bases from V and 1 from J, leaving 12 bases between them. The length of the CDR3 is 16 residues. The CDR3 sequence: CASSLGRGLGTDTQYF. The CDR3 nucleotides are TGCGCCAGCAGCTTGGGAAGAGGGTTGGGCACAGATACGCAGTATTTT.

This clone has a handful of counts. This chain joins TRBV7-2 and TRBJ1-2, with D possibly TRBD1 on 5 matching bases. The CDR3 runs 13 residues. Trimming pared 5 bases from V and 4 bases from J, leaving 11 bases between. CDR1 and CDR2 (germline): SGHTA, FQGNSA. CDR3 nucleotide sequence: TGTGCCAGCAGCCCCCTCGACAGCTATGGCTACACCTTC. This encodes CASSPLDSYGYTF.

Sample share makes this clone medium-sized. The chain is built from TRBV29-1 and TRBJ2-6; the D gene could be TRBD1 or TRBD2 (5 bases each). Per the germline V gene, CDR1 is SQVTM and CDR2 is ANQGSEA. The CDR3 has 16 residues. Trimming pared 7 bases from V and 0 bases from J, leaving 16 bases between. This chain's CDR3 is CSATRDVDSGANVLTF. CDR3 in DNA: TGCAGCGCCACCCGGGACGTTGACTCTGGGGCCAACGTCCTGACTTTC.

The J gene is TRBJ2-7, the V gene TRBV6-1; TRBD2 might be the D (6 bases). The CDR3 extends over 14 amino acids. V was pared by 2 bases and J by 6 bases, with 14 bases between. Looked up from germline, CDR1 is MNHNS and CDR2 is SASEGT. The CDR3 nucleotides read TGTGCCAGCAGTGAACAGGGAAGCGGGCTCGAGCAGTACTTC. Its protein is CASSEQGSGLEQYF.

Regarding this clone: The same CDR3 arises from other DNA sequences in this sample as well. The CDR3 nucleotides are TGTGCCAGCAGCTCGAACTATGGCTACACCTTC. This codes for CASSSNYGYTF. V gene TRBV5-8 combines with J gene TRBJ1-2; D gene ambiguous. Trimming took 3 bases from V and 2 from J, leaving 2 bases between them. CDR1 is SGHTS, CDR2 YDEGEE, per germline. The CDR3 extends over 11 amino acids.

The chain links TRBV5-1 to TRBJ2-1; TRBD2 agrees at 11 bases. Germline V lookup: CDR1 SGHRS, CDR2 YFSETQ. The CDR3 covers 15 residues. J lost 9 bases, V lost 1 base, and 6 bases had no gene match. CDR3 sequence: CASSLSSGGAAEQFF. The DNA for the CDR3 is TGCGCCAGCAGCTTGAGTAGCGGGGGGGCCGCTGAGCAGTTCTTC.

The rearrangement uses TRBV6-1 and TRBJ1-3, with a possible D match to TRBD1 (5 bases). This CDR3 has 14 amino acids. CDR1 and CDR2 (germline): MNHNS, SASEGT. Trimming left V 7 bases short and J 0 bases short, with 10 bases between. The CDR3 coding sequence is TGTGCCAGCATAACGGGGGGCTCTGGAAACACCATATATTTT. It codes for CASITGGSGNTIYF.

The J gene is TRBJ1-3, the V gene TRBV10-1; 7 bases are a match to TRBD1. The CDR3 consists of 17 residues. J lost 2 bases, V lost 0 bases, and 7 bases had no gene match. Germline V gives CDR1 WNHNN, CDR2 SYGVQD (reference sequence). CDR3 protein: CASSESSPTGTGNTIYF. The CDR3 DNA reads as TGCGCCAGCAGTGAGTCGAGTCCGACAGGGACTGGAAACACCATATATTTT.

The genes are TRBV18 and TRBJ1-5, with D maybe TRBD1 (6 bases). Germline lookup yields CDR1 KGHSH and CDR2 LQKENI. There are 14 residues in the CDR3. With 5 bases removed from V and 4 bases from J, the gap between germline ends came to 12 bases. The CDR3 region is CASSTRDTNQPQHF. Written as DNA, the CDR3 is TGTGCCAGCTCAACTCGGGACACTAATCAGCCCCAGCATTTT.

The chain recombines TRBV5-5 with TRBJ1-1; 8 nucleotides line up with TRBD1. Germline CDR1 SGHKS, CDR2 YYEKEE (reference sequence). V was clipped by 4 bases and J by 0 bases; unmatched bases: 5. There are 15 residues in the CDR3. CDR3 nucleotide sequence: TGTGCCAGCAGCCCGGGACAGGACCTGAACACTGAAGCTTTCTTT. This gives the protein CASSPGQDLNTEAFF.

The CDR3 is CASSKSHRGFLVHEKLFF. In DNA, the CDR3 is TGTGCCAGCAGCAAATCTCACAGGGGGTTTTTAGTTCATGAAAAACTGTTTTTT. V usage is TRBV21-1 and J usage is TRBJ1-4; the table gives TRBD1 as D, unverified against the DNA. TRBV21-1 is a pseudogene locus. The CDR3 contains 18 residues.

V and J are TRBV27 and TRBJ2-1; D remains unclear. The CDR3 loop spans 13 amino acids. Trimming removed 3 bases from V and 5 bases from J, with 8 bases in between. CDR1 and CDR2 from the germline V gene are MNHEY and SMNVEV (reference sequence). The CDR3: CASSLNPHNEQFF. The CDR3 region has the DNA TGTGCCAGCAGTTTGAACCCTCACAATGAGCAGTTCTTC.

The genes are TRBV6-5 and TRBJ2-5, with 9 bases that match TRBD2. Germline V gene lookup returns CDR1 MNHEY and CDR2 SVGAGI. The CDR3 covers 15 residues. The junction had 2 bases not matched to a gene; V was cut back by 2 bases and J by 1 base. The CDR3 sequence: CASSYGGRAQETQYF. CDR3 coding DNA: TGTGCCAGCAGTTACGGCGGGAGGGCCCAAGAGACCCAGTACTTC.

This clone was observed once. This chain connects TRBV21-1 to TRBJ1-5; TRBD1 is the table's D call and was not checked against the DNA. TRBV21-1 is designated a pseudogene. The CDR3 has 14 residues. The CDR3 region is CASSKGTGDQPQHF. The CDR3 DNA sequence: TGTGCCAGCAGCAAAGGTACAGGGGATCAGCCCCAGCATTTT.

This chain's CDR3 is CASSYSLGGTEAFF. In DNA form, the CDR3 reads TGTGCCAGCAGTTACTCTTTAGGTGGGACTGAAGCTTTCTTT. The chain links TRBV6-5 to TRBJ1-1; D is unclear. Germline values: CDR1 MNHEY, CDR2 SVGAGI. The CDR3 has 14 residues. Trimming cost V 0 bases and J 5 bases, with 10 bases left between them.

The chain recombines TRBV7-2 with TRBJ2-1; perhaps D is TRBD1 or TRBD2 (6 bases each). CDR1 is SGHTA and CDR2 is FQGNSA in the germline V gene. The CDR3 totals 15 residues. The V and J ends lost 1 base and 3 bases respectively, with 10 bases between them. This chain's CDR3 is CASSLEGGGYNEQFF. Written as DNA, the CDR3 is TGTGCCAGCAGCTTAGAGGGGGGAGGCTACAATGAGCAGTTCTTC.

There are a few counts of this clone. This chain connects TRBV7-6 to TRBJ2-2; D is perhaps TRBD1 or TRBD2 (5 bases each). V was trimmed by 3 bases and J by 5 bases, leaving 13 bases between them. The germline CDR1 and CDR2 sequences are SGHVS and FNYEAQ. The CDR3 runs 15 residues. CDR3 nucleotides: TGTGCCAGCAGCTTTGGGACCACCAAGACCGGGGAGCTGTTTTTT. This sequence encodes CASSFGTTKTGELFF.

The chain uses TRBV7-2 and TRBJ2-2, with no clear D. CDR1 and CDR2 (germline): SGHTA, FQGNSA. The CDR3 runs 13 residues. V was shortened by 4 bases and J by 10 bases, with 13 bases between the two germline ends. CDR3 protein: CASSSPRLAELFF. In nucleotides, the CDR3 is TGTGCCAGCAGCTCTCCTAGGTTAGCGGAGCTGTTTTTT.

This CDR3 reads CASSPRRVPDNEQFF. Here the CDR3 DNA reads TGTGCCAGCTCACCACGGAGGGTACCCGACAATGAGCAGTTCTTC. This chain connects TRBV18 to TRBJ2-1; perhaps TRBD2 as D (6 bases). CDR1 and CDR2 from the germline V gene are KGHSH and LQKENI. The CDR3 spans 15 residues. V gave up 1 base and J gave up 5 bases, with 12 bases separating them.